This TCR beta chain was captured by sequencing in a study of T cell responses to AZD1222 COVID-19 vaccine. Study-wide background: Combined were second doses at about 4 or about 12 weeks. Study conclusions and caveats: Unmutated variant regions reportedly attract nearly half of all spike-specific TCRs.

CDR1 is MNHEY, CDR2 SMNVEV, per germline (reference sequence). This CDR3 has 18 residues. The J segment lost 2 bases and the V segment lost 0 bases, leaving 11 bases of the junction unmatched. This clone was seen only once. Antigen specificity is unknown. Using immunoSEQ multiplex PCR, the repertoire was profiled, and TCRdb retains in-frame clones only, with some absent. The sample holds 77,000 or so clones; about nine tenths are singletons and the top ten take around 20%. V gene TRBV27 combines with J gene TRBJ2-7, with 9 nucleotides matching TRBD2. The sequencing used peripheral blood, collected on day 0 of AZD1222 vaccination. The TCR sequence derives from an adult in good health. The CDR3 spells CASSLSAGGAMGTYEQYF. Written as DNA, the CDR3 is TGTGCCAGCAGTTTATCGGCGGGAGGGGCAATGGGGACCTACGAGCAGTACTTC.